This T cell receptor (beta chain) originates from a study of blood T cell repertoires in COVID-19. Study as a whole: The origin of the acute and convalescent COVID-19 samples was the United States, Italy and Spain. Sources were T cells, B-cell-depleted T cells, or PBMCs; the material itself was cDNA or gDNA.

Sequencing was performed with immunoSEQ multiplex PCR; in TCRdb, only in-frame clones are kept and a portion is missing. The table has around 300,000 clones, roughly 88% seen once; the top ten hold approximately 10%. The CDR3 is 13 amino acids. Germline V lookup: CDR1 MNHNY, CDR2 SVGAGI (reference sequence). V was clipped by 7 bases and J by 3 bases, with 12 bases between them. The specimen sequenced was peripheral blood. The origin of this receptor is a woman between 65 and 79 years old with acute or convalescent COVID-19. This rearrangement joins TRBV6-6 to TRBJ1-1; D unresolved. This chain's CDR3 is CASTFGRDTEAFF. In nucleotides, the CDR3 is TGTGCCAGCACCTTCGGGAGGGACACTGAAGCTTTCTTT.